This is a list of T cell receptor beta chains from one sample in a study of cytomegalovirus exposure and HLA in healthy donors. Profiling relied on immunoSEQ multiplex PCR, and the TCRdb table lists in-frame clones only, not all of them. The repertoire has around 150,000 clones, around 84% of them found once; the top ten carry 7% to 9%. The sequenced material came from PBMCs. The origin of the receptors is a male donor in good health and CMV-seropositive. The CDR3 runs from the conserved cysteine through the conserved F or W. The order of the fields is J gene, CDR3 length, V gene, CDR3 protein.

j_call: TRBJ1-1
cdr3_length: 13
v_call: TRBV6-5
cdr3_aa: CASSVTGQGRTFF

j_call: TRBJ2-6
cdr3_length: 18
v_call: TRBV7-6
cdr3_aa: CASSSLPGQGSGANGLTF

j_call: TRBJ1-5
cdr3_length: 15
v_call: TRBV18
cdr3_aa: CASSPDRRSNQPQHF

j_call: TRBJ2-7
cdr3_length: 15
v_call: TRBV27
cdr3_aa: CASSPAGTGGYEQYF

j_call: TRBJ2-3
cdr3_length: 15
v_call: TRBV7-9
cdr3_aa: CASSQLTTSTDTQYF

j_call: TRBJ2-1
cdr3_length: 12
v_call: TRBV9
cdr3_aa: CASSPSYNEQFF

j_call: TRBJ2-1
cdr3_length: 14
v_call: TRBV14
cdr3_aa: CASSQVSWGGEQFF

j_call: TRBJ2-3
cdr3_length: 18
v_call: TRBV10-2
cdr3_aa: CASYSEPGLAGPTDTQYF

j_call: TRBJ1-4
cdr3_length: 16
v_call: TRBV28
cdr3_aa: CASSLFGGPTNEKLFF

j_call: TRBJ2-7
cdr3_length: 13
v_call: TRBV4-3
cdr3_aa: CASSQGRFYEQYF

j_call: TRBJ1-2
cdr3_length: 13
v_call: TRBV28
cdr3_aa: CASRPIEKNGYTF

j_call: TRBJ2-7
cdr3_length: 15
v_call: TRBV6-1
cdr3_aa: CASSSGKGAPYEQYF

j_call: TRBJ2-1
cdr3_length: 15
v_call: TRBV7-2
cdr3_aa: CASSLDSSGHNEQFF

j_call: -
cdr3_length: 16
v_call: TRBV18
cdr3_aa: CASSFGVQGRSYEQYF

j_call: TRBJ2-6
cdr3_length: 17
v_call: TRBV9
cdr3_aa: CASSLRTLPSGANVLTF

j_call: TRBJ2-5
cdr3_length: 13
v_call: TRBV7-9
cdr3_aa: CASIGRGQETQYF

j_call: TRBJ2-7
cdr3_length: 12
v_call: TRBV18
cdr3_aa: CASSPPTYEQYF

j_call: TRBJ1-2
cdr3_length: 15
v_call: TRBV7-9
cdr3_aa: CASSLSQGLNYGYTF

j_call: TRBJ2-5
cdr3_length: 10
v_call: TRBV6-5
cdr3_aa: CATGGETQYF

j_call: TRBJ2-2
cdr3_length: 14
v_call: TRBV25-1
cdr3_aa: CASRDRDWTGELFF

j_call: TRBJ2-2
cdr3_length: 16
v_call: TRBV27
cdr3_aa: CASRRGAGAYTGELFF

j_call: TRBJ1-1
cdr3_length: 12
v_call: TRBV5-1
cdr3_aa: CASRETGTEAFF

j_call: TRBJ1-2
cdr3_length: 15
v_call: TRBV18
cdr3_aa: CASSPLDSTKEGYTF

j_call: TRBJ1-2
cdr3_length: 13
v_call: TRBV19
cdr3_aa: CASSRGQGYGYTF

j_call: TRBJ2-1
cdr3_length: 14
v_call: TRBV7-9
cdr3_aa: CASSPGLAFNEQFF

j_call: TRBJ1-2
cdr3_length: 16
v_call: TRBV6-5
cdr3_aa: CASSYLGQGFDYGYTF

j_call: TRBJ2-5
cdr3_length: 18
v_call: TRBV7-2
cdr3_aa: CASSPAYGGTGYQETQYF

j_call: TRBJ1-1
cdr3_length: 13
v_call: TRBV5-6
cdr3_aa: CASSWDRVTEAFF

j_call: TRBJ2-5
cdr3_length: 15
v_call: TRBV5-1
cdr3_aa: CATIDRDRGRETQYF

j_call: TRBJ1-2
cdr3_length: 14
v_call: TRBV7-2
cdr3_aa: CASSPQGPAYGYTF

j_call: TRBJ2-1
cdr3_length: 15
v_call: TRBV7-9
cdr3_aa: CASSYSGGAGNEQFF

j_call: TRBJ1-1
cdr3_length: 15
v_call: TRBV15
cdr3_aa: CATSRERDKNTEAFF

j_call: TRBJ1-3
cdr3_length: 15
v_call: TRBV27
cdr3_aa: CASSLSGGSGNTIYF

j_call: TRBJ1-2
cdr3_length: 14
v_call: TRBV30
cdr3_aa: CAWSRNGRTYGYTF

j_call: TRBJ2-2
cdr3_length: 13
v_call: TRBV10-3
cdr3_aa: CAISDREAGELFF

j_call: TRBJ2-7
cdr3_length: 15
v_call: TRBV6-5
cdr3_aa: CASSQEGQGDYEQYF

j_call: TRBJ1-2
cdr3_length: 13
v_call: TRBV6-4
cdr3_aa: CASSERQGYGYTF

j_call: TRBJ1-4
cdr3_length: 15
v_call: TRBV13
cdr3_aa: CASSLGGGRLEKLFF

j_call: TRBJ1-4
cdr3_length: 15
v_call: TRBV4-3
cdr3_aa: CASSEPRAGNEKLFF

j_call: TRBJ2-7
cdr3_length: 15
v_call: TRBV5-1
cdr3_aa: CASSSPASPSHEQYF

j_call: TRBJ2-7
cdr3_length: 14
v_call: TRBV19
cdr3_aa: CASSTAGGPNEQYF

j_call: TRBJ1-2
cdr3_length: 14
v_call: TRBV4-1
cdr3_aa: CASSPPTGFSGYTF

j_call: TRBJ2-2
cdr3_length: 18
v_call: TRBV2
cdr3_aa: CASSEVAWAALSTGELFF

j_call: TRBJ1-1
cdr3_length: 15
v_call: TRBV30
cdr3_aa: CAWSVRGRGHTEAFF

j_call: TRBJ1-5
cdr3_length: 12
v_call: TRBV27
cdr3_aa: CASSSHGQVQHF

j_call: TRBJ2-3
cdr3_length: 13
v_call: TRBV2
cdr3_aa: CATNIRVTDTQYF